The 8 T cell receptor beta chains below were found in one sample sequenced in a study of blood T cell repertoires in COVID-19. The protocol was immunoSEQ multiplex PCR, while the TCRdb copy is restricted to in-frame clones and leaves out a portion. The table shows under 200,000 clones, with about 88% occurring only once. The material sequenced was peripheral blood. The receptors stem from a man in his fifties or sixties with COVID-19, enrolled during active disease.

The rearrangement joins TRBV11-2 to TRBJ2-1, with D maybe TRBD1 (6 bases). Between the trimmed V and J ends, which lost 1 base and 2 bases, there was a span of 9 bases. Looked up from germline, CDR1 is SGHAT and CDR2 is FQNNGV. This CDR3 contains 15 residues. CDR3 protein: CASSLVRTAYNEQFF. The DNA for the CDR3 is TGTGCCAGCAGCTTAGTCCGGACAGCCTACAATGAGCAGTTCTTC.

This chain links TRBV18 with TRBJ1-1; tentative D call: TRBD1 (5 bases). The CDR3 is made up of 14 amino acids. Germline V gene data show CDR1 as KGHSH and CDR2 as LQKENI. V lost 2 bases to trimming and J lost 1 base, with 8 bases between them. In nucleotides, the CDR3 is TGTGCCAGCTCACCAGGGGCACAGAACACTGAAGCTTTCTTT. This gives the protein CASSPGAQNTEAFF.

The CDR3, as DNA: TGTGCCAGCAGTGAGTCCGGGACAGCAAATAGCAATCAGCCCCAGCATTTT. Translation: CASSESGTANSNQPQHF. The gene calls are TRBV2 and TRBJ1-5, with 7 bases lining up with TRBD1. The ends lost 3 bases at V and 0 bases at J; junction bases unmatched: 8. The CDR3 sequence is 17 residues long. Germline V gene lookup returns CDR1 SNHLY and CDR2 FYNNEI.

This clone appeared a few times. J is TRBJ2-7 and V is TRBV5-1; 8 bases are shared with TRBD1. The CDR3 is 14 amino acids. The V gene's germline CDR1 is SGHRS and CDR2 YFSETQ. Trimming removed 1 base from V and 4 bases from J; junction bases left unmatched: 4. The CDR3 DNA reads TGCGCCAGCAGCTTGCAGGGGGCGAGGTACGAGCAGTACTTC. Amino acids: CASSLQGARYEQYF. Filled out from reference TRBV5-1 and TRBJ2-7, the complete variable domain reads KAGVTQTPRYLIKTRGQQVTLSCSPISGHRSVSWYQQTPGQGLQFLFEYFSETQRNKGNFPGRFSGRQFSNSRSEMNVSTLELGDSALYLCASSLQGARYEQYFGPGTRLTVT.

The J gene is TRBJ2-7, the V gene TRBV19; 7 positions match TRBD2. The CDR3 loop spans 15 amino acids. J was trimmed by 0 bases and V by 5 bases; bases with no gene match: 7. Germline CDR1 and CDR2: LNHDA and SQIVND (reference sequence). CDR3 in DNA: TGTGCCAGTAGTTCCCCCCGGGAGGCCTCCTACGAGCAGTACTTC. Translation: CASSSPREASYEQYF.

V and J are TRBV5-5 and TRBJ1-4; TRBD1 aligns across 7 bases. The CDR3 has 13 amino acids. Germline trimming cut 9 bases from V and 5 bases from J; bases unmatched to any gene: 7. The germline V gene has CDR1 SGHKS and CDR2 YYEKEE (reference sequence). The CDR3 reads CATAGQLNEKLFF. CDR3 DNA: TGTGCCACCGCGGGACAGCTGAATGAAAAACTGTTTTTT.

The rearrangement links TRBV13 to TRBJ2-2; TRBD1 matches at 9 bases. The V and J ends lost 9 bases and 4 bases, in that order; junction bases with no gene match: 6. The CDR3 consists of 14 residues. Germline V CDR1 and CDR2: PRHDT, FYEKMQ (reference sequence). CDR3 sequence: CASLTGGATGELFF. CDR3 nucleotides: TGTGCCAGTCTAACAGGGGGCGCCACCGGGGAGCTGTTTTTT.

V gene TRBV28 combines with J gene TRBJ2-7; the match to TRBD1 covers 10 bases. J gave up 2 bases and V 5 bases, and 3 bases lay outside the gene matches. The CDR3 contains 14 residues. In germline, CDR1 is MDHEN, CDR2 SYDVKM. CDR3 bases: TGTGCCAGCAGTCCGGGACAGGGGACCTACGAGCAGTACTTC. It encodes CASSPGQGTYEQYF. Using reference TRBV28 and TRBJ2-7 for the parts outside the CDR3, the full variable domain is DVKVTQSSRYLVKRTGEKVFLECVQDMDHENMFWYRQDPGLGLRLIYFSYDVKMKEKGDIPEGYSVSREKKERFSLILESASTNQTSMYLCASSPGQGTYEQYFGPGTRLTVT.